One and the same sample provided the 30 T cell receptor beta chains below, sequenced in a study of cytomegalovirus exposure and HLA in healthy donors. PCR employed 60 Vbeta and 13 Jbeta primers. This table comes from immunoSEQ multiplex PCR, and its TCRdb copy is limited to in-frame clones, with some not included. The sample has about 140,000 clones, around 80% seen once. The sample taken for sequencing was PBMCs. These receptors originate from a man in his forties or fifties in good health and CMV-seronegative.

The chain joins TRBV5-1 to TRBJ2-5, with D maybe TRBD2 (5 bases). The germline V gene encodes CDR1 SGHRS and CDR2 YFSETQ. Between the trimmed V and J ends, which lost 4 bases and 1 base, there was a span of 14 bases. The CDR3 is 15 amino acids. In nucleotides, the CDR3 is TGCGCCAGCAGCCCGGGGTTCACTAGCCAAGAGACCCAGTACTTC. Residues: CASSPGFTSQETQYF.

The V and J genes are TRBV7-8 and TRBJ2-1; TRBD2 matches 9 bases. CDR3 length: 14 amino acids. V trimming: 5 bases; J trimming: 7 bases; junction bases outside the gene matches: 6. CDR1 is SGHVS and CDR2 is FQNEAQ in the germline V gene. CDR3 loop: CASSPRTSENEQFF. The CDR3 bases are TGTGCCAGCAGCCCCCGGACTAGCGAGAATGAGCAGTTCTTC.

For the CDR3, the DNA is TGCGCCAGCAGCCCTTTGGCGGGTTCCTACAATGAGCAGTTCTTC. This encodes CASSPLAGSYNEQFF. V gene TRBV5-1 combines with J gene TRBJ2-1; possible D gene TRBD2, 5 bases. CDR1 and CDR2 (germline): SGHRS, YFSETQ. V shed 4 bases and J shed 1 base, with 12 bases lying between them. The CDR3 covers 15 residues.

The chain links TRBV18 to TRBJ1-1, with D tentatively TRBD1 (6 bases). Germline V lookup: CDR1 KGHSH, CDR2 LQKENI. The CDR3 consists of 13 residues. The V end was cut by 3 bases, the J end by 5 bases, with 10 bases between. CDR3 region: CASSPQGQTEAFF. In DNA, the CDR3 is TGTGCCAGCTCACCCCAGGGGCAAACTGAAGCTTTCTTT.

The chain uses TRBV30 and TRBJ1-5; tentative D call: TRBD1 (6 bases). This CDR3 has 13 residues. Trimming shortened V by 2 bases and J by 5 bases, and 10 bases separated the two germline ends. Per germline, CDR1 GTSNPN and CDR2 SVGIG (reference sequence). The CDR3 is CAWSPGDDQPQHF. The CDR3 DNA reads as TGTGCCTGGAGTCCAGGGGACGATCAGCCCCAGCATTTT.

This rearrangement joins TRBV2 to TRBJ2-7; tentatively, D is TRBD1 (5 bases). CDR1 and CDR2 (germline): SNHLY, FYNNEI. V was shortened by 2 bases and J by 0 bases, with 20 bases between the two germline ends. CDR3 length: 18 amino acids. The CDR3 sequence: CASSENRPTGTSSYEQYF. DNA of the CDR3: TGTGCCAGCAGTGAAAACCGACCTACAGGCACGAGCTCCTACGAGCAGTACTTC. Supplemented by reference TRBV2 and TRBJ2-7, the full variable domain reads EPEVTQTPSHQVTQMGQEVILRCVPISNHLYFYWYRQILGQKVEFLVSFYNNEISEKSEIFDDQFSVERPDGSNFTLKIRSTKLEDSAMYFCASSENRPTGTSSYEQYFGPGTRLTVT.

The chain has TRBV25-1 and TRBJ2-7, with 8 bases matching TRBD1. Per germline, CDR1 MGHDK and CDR2 SYGVNS. The CDR3 length is 14 residues. The J segment lost 2 bases and the V segment lost 4 bases, leaving 4 bases of the junction unmatched. DNA of the CDR3: TGTGCCAGCAGTGGGGGACAGGTCCCCTACGAGCAGTACTTC. Translation gives CASSGGQVPYEQYF.

The rearrangement links TRBV27 to TRBJ1-4; 9 bases agree with TRBD1. V gave up 5 bases and J gave up 10 bases; unmatched junction bases: 14. This CDR3 has 16 residues. Germline V CDR1 and CDR2: MNHEY, SMNVEV (reference sequence). In DNA form, the CDR3 reads TGTGCCAGCAGTGCTAACAGGGGGCCAGAAAACGGAAAACTGTTTTTT. Translated, it gives CASSANRGPENGKLFF.

There are a few counts of this clone. The chain links TRBV11-2 to TRBJ2-7; 8 bases match TRBD1. The length of the CDR3 is 15 residues. CDR1 is SGHAT, CDR2 FQNNGV, per germline. V lost 2 bases and J lost 5; bases outside the gene matches: 8. CDR3 in DNA: TGTGCCAGCAGCTTAATGGACAGGGCTGGGCACGAGCAGTACTTC. Residues: CASSLMDRAGHEQYF.

This chain links TRBV7-8 with TRBJ1-1, with 9 bases lining up with TRBD1. The germline CDR1 and CDR2 sequences are SGHVS and FQNEAQ. The junction had 12 bases not matched to a gene; V was cut back by 1 base and J by 0 bases. The CDR3 sequence is 19 residues long. CDR3 coding DNA: TGTGCCAGCAGCTTAGAATCCCTCAAACAGGGGGCCCTGAACACTGAAGCTTTCTTT. Translated, it gives CASSLESLKQGALNTEAFF.

The V call is TRBV5-1, the J call TRBJ2-2; TRBD2 might be the D (6 bases). CDR3 length equals 16 residues. The germline V and J ends were trimmed by 0 bases and 0 bases, with 9 bases remaining between them. CDR1 is SGHRS and CDR2 is YFSETQ in the germline V gene. CDR3 region: CASSLAAGSNTGELFF. CDR3 coding DNA: TGCGCCAGCAGCTTGGCGGCGGGGTCGAACACCGGGGAGCTGTTTTTT.

This chain links TRBV10-2 with TRBJ1-5; possible D gene TRBD1, 5 bases. The V end lost 6 bases, the J end lost 7 bases, and 16 bases lay between the germline ends. Per germline, CDR1 WSHSY and CDR2 SAAADI. The CDR3 contains 14 residues. The DNA of the CDR3 is TGCGCCAGCAGAGAAGACAGTTGGGTGCAGCCCCAGCATTTT. Translation gives CASREDSWVQPQHF.

This clone appeared a few times. V usage is TRBV5-5 and J usage is TRBJ1-1, with D unresolved. The CDR3 is 16 amino acids. Trimming pared 0 bases from V and 0 bases from J, leaving 12 bases between. Germline V gene data show CDR1 as SGHKS and CDR2 as YYEKEE (reference sequence). The CDR3 DNA sequence: TGTGCCAGCAGCTTGGCCTTCGAGATCATGAACACTGAAGCTTTCTTT. Its protein is CASSLAFEIMNTEAFF. Variable domain in full (rest from reference TRBV5-5 and TRBJ1-1): DAGVTQSPTHLIKTRGQQVTLRCSPISGHKSVSWYQQVLGQGPQFIFQYYEKEERGRGNFPDRFSARQFPNYSSELNVNALLLGDSALYLCASSLAFEIMNTEAFFGQGTRLTVV.

V usage is TRBV19 and J usage is TRBJ1-5, with TRBD1 matching over 10 bases. With 5 bases clipped from V and 6 bases from J, the junction kept 1 base outside the gene matches. There are 13 residues in the CDR3. Per the germline V gene, CDR1 is LNHDA and CDR2 is SQIVND (reference sequence). The CDR3 reads CASSGTGAQPQHF. The DNA of the CDR3 is TGTGCCAGTAGTGGGACAGGGGCTCAGCCCCAGCATTTT.

V is TRBV7-2 and J is TRBJ1-5; 7 positions match TRBD1. CDR1 and CDR2 from the germline V gene are SGHTA and FQGNSA. J was trimmed by 4 bases and V by 4 bases; bases with no gene match: 4. This CDR3 has 14 residues. DNA of the CDR3: TGTGCCAGCAGCTCACAGGGGTGGAATCAGCCCCAGCATTTT. Its translation is CASSSQGWNQPQHF.

Only a few counts were recorded for this clone. The V and J genes are TRBV5-1 and TRBJ2-5, with a tentative D call TRBD1 (5 bases). V gave up 0 bases and J gave up 2 bases, with 5 bases separating them. Germline assignment: CDR1 SGHRS and CDR2 YFSETQ. This CDR3 has 13 residues. The CDR3 DNA is TGCGCCAGCAGCTTGGGACAGCAAGAGACCCAGTACTTC. Translated: CASSLGQQETQYF.

V is TRBV7-8 and J is TRBJ2-5, with 8 bases aligning to TRBD1. Germline CDR1 SGHVS, CDR2 FQNEAQ. The V gene end was trimmed by 5 bases and the J gene end by 5 bases; junction bases not matched to a gene: 13. The CDR3 extends over 16 amino acids. CDR3 loop: CASSGGPDRGQETQYF. The CDR3, as DNA: TGTGCCAGCAGCGGGGGGCCAGACAGGGGCCAGGAGACCCAGTACTTC.

The chain couples TRBV19 to TRBJ2-5, with 8 bases lining up with TRBD1. V shed 5 bases, J shed 3 bases, and the junction held 5 bases outside the gene matches. Germline CDR1 and CDR2: LNHDA and SQIVND (reference sequence). CDR3 length equals 14 residues. The CDR3, as DNA: TGTGCCAGTAGTCATTCAGGGGGCGAAGAGACCCAGTACTTC. Translating it yields CASSHSGGEETQYF.

The chain is built from TRBV19 and TRBJ2-6; TRBD2 might be the D (5 bases). The CDR3 covers 15 residues. From germline, CDR1 is LNHDA and CDR2 SQIVND (reference sequence). V lost 2 bases and J lost 3, with 8 bases in between. CDR3 sequence: CASSIFGVGANVLTF. CDR3 DNA sequence: TGTGCCAGTAGTATATTCGGGGTTGGGGCCAACGTCCTGACTTTC.

The gene calls are TRBV7-2 and TRBJ2-5; D not resolved. The DNA end is more similar to TRBJ2-7, so the J call may be wrong. This CDR3 is built from 15 residues. The germline CDR1 and CDR2 sequences are SGHTA and FQGNSA. In DNA form, the CDR3 reads TGTGCCAGCAGCCGAGATCCCTCGTTCTCCTACGAGCAGTACTTC. This codes for CASSRDPSFSYEQYF.

The chain links TRBV11-2 to TRBJ2-5; D unresolved. Judging by the DNA end, TRBJ2-7 fits better; the J call may be wrong. The CDR3 contains 15 residues. The germline V gene encodes CDR1 SGHAT and CDR2 FQNNGV. Written as DNA, the CDR3 is TGTGCCAGCAGCTTAGGATTCGGGTCCTCCTACGAGCAGTACTTC. Protein sequence: CASSLGFGSSYEQYF.

This chain links TRBV19 with TRBJ1-6; 8 bases are shared with TRBD1. The CDR3 runs 12 residues. Germline CDR1 LNHDA, CDR2 SQIVND (reference sequence). Trimming removed 2 bases from V and 14 bases from J; junction bases left unmatched: 2. The CDR3 DNA follows: TGTGCCAGTAGTATATGGACAGGGACCCTCCACTTT. Translating gives CASSIWTGTLHF.

The rearrangement joins TRBV9 to TRBJ2-5; D uncertain. From germline, CDR1 is SGDLS and CDR2 YYNGEE. Trimming pared 7 bases from V and 5 bases from J, leaving 9 bases between. This CDR3 contains 11 residues. Here the CDR3 reads CASGRWETQYF. The CDR3, as DNA: TGTGCCAGCGGCAGGTGGGAGACCCAGTACTTC.

The chain links TRBV29-1 to TRBJ1-2, with a weak D call TRBD1 (6 bases). CDR3 size: 13 residues. Trimming pared 2 bases from V and 8 bases from J, leaving 15 bases between. Germline values: CDR1 SQVTM, CDR2 ANQGSEA. The CDR3 here is CSVERSGEIGYTF. Written as DNA, the CDR3 is TGCAGCGTTGAAAGATCAGGGGAGATCGGCTACACCTTC.

This clone was detected a few times. The gene calls are TRBV18 and TRBJ1-6; the D is unclear. Germline CDR1 KGHSH, CDR2 LQKENI. The CDR3 is 15 amino acids. Trimming removed 3 bases at V and 7 bases at J, with 13 bases between. CDR3 protein: CASSPSSGVNSPLHF. For the CDR3, the DNA is TGTGCCAGCTCACCCAGTAGCGGAGTGAATTCACCCCTCCACTTT.

This chain joins TRBV7-9 and TRBJ1-3; a weak D match, TRBD1 (5 bases). Germline V lookup: CDR1 SEHNR, CDR2 FQNEAQ (reference sequence). The V and J ends lost 1 base and 2 bases respectively, with 6 bases between them. The CDR3 totals 14 residues. The CDR3 sequence is CASSLGGAGNTIYF. CDR3 DNA sequence: TGTGCCAGCAGCTTAGGGGGCGCTGGAAACACCATATATTTT.

Here the CDR3 reads CASSPTRDSRQYTGELFF. The CDR3 DNA sequence: TGTGCCAGCAGCCCAACCCGTGACAGTCGTCAGTACACCGGGGAGCTGTTTTTT. The V and J genes are TRBV7-9 and TRBJ2-2; TRBD1 might be the D (5 bases). CDR1 SEHNR and CDR2 FQNEAQ come from the germline V gene (reference sequence). The CDR3 is 18 amino acids. V was cut by 5 bases and J by 3 bases, with 22 bases left in between.

The chain employs TRBV14 and TRBJ1-1; tentatively, D is TRBD1 (5 bases). V was clipped by 5 bases and J by 11 bases, with 12 bases between them. The CDR3 has 11 residues. The germline CDR1 and CDR2 sequences are SGHDN and FVKESK. CDR3 in DNA: TGTGCCAGCAGCTCGTGGGGGGAGGCTTTCTTT. Protein product: CASSSWGEAFF.

The chain combines TRBV2 with TRBJ2-7; 8 nucleotides line up with TRBD1. The trim removed 3 bases at V and 6 bases at J, leaving 13 bases unmatched. Germline V gene lookup returns CDR1 SNHLY and CDR2 FYNNEI. The CDR3 consists of 16 residues. CDR3 protein: CASSDAWTGKGGEQYF. CDR3 nucleotides: TGTGCCAGCAGTGATGCGTGGACAGGGAAAGGTGGCGAGCAGTACTTC.

The V and J genes are TRBV2 and TRBJ2-2; D perhaps matches TRBD1 (5 bases). V dropped 7 bases and J dropped 4 bases, with 16 bases sitting between them. The germline CDR1 and CDR2 sequences are SNHLY and FYNNEI. The CDR3 covers 15 residues. CDR3 loop: CASTFASQGTGELFF. CDR3 DNA sequence: TGTGCCAGCACTTTCGCATCGCAGGGCACCGGGGAGCTGTTTTTT.